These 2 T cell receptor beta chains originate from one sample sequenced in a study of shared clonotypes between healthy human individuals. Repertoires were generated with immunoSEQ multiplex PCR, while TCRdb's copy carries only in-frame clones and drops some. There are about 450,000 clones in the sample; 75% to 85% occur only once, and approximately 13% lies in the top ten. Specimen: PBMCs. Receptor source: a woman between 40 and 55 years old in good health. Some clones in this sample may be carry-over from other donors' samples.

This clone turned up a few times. CDR3 region: CASRDLTGELFF. CDR3 in DNA: TGTGCCAGCAGGGACCTCACCGGGGAGCTGTTTTTT. The chain combines TRBV2 with TRBJ2-2, with D hard to call. CDR1 is SNHLY, CDR2 FYNNEI, per germline. V was pared by 6 bases and J by 4 bases, with 6 bases between. CDR3 length equals 12 residues.

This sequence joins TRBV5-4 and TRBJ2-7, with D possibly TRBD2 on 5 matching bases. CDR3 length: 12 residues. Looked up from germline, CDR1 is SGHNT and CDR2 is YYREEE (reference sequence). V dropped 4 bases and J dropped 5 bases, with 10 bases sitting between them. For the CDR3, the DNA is TGTGCCAGCAGCCCGGAGGTCGACGAGCAGTACTTC. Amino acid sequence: CASSPEVDEQYF.